The 28 T cell receptor beta chains presented below share a single source sample, sequenced in a study of blood T cell repertoires in COVID-19. The method was immunoSEQ multiplex PCR; TCRdb's version includes in-frame clones alone and lacks a portion of them. The table includes 100,000 to 120,000 clones, around 84% detected once. Sequenced material: peripheral blood. Receptors originate from a man aged 40-55 years with acute or convalescent COVID-19.

The V and J genes are TRBV18 and TRBJ2-7; 8 bases line up with TRBD1. The CDR3 spans 15 residues. Looked up from germline, CDR1 is KGHSH and CDR2 is LQKENI. Trimming cost V 3 bases and J 4 bases; bases outside gene matches: 8. CDR3 loop: CASSPPGQVSYEQYF. The DNA for the CDR3 is TGTGCCAGCTCACCTCCGGGACAGGTATCGTACGAGCAGTACTTC. Full variable domain (remainder filled in from reference TRBV18 and TRBJ2-7): NAGVMQNPRHLVRRRGQEARLRCSPMKGHSHVYWYRQLPEEGLKFMVYLQKENIIDESGMPKERFSAEFPKEGPSILRIQQVVRGDSAAYFCASSPPGQVSYEQYFGPGTRLTVT.

Only one count was recorded for this clone. The genes are TRBV23-1 and TRBJ1-2, with D possibly matching TRBD1 (5 bases). TRBV23-1 is reported as an ORF; its role is uncertain. Trimming left V 8 bases short and J 8 bases short, with 15 bases between. The CDR3 extends over 12 amino acids. This CDR3 is CASSRGEEGYTF. Written as DNA, the CDR3 is TGCGCCAGCTCCCGGGGGGAGGAGGGCTACACCTTC.

The V and J genes are TRBV19 and TRBJ2-2; D perhaps matches TRBD2 (5 bases). Per germline, CDR1 LNHDA and CDR2 SQIVND (reference sequence). The CDR3 consists of 14 residues. V was cut by 3 bases and J by 4 bases, with 9 bases left in between. The CDR3 DNA reads as TGTGCCAGTAGTATTCCCGCGGGCACCGGGGAGCTGTTTTTT. Residues: CASSIPAGTGELFF.

The genes are TRBV25-1 and TRBJ2-3, with 8 bases that match TRBD1. Unmatched junction bases numbered 5, after V lost 6 bases and J lost 0 bases. Looked up from germline, CDR1 is MGHDK and CDR2 is SYGVNS. The CDR3 runs 15 residues. CDR3 in DNA: TGTGCCAGCAGCTATGGACAGGGTAGCACAGATACGCAGTATTTT. This gives the protein CASSYGQGSTDTQYF.

Remarks on this clone: Compared with germline, one end of the junction differs, possibly owing to a read error. This chain connects TRBV7-2 to TRBJ1-1; tentatively, D is TRBD1 (5 bases). This CDR3 contains 16 residues. Germline V CDR1 and CDR2: SGHTA, FQGNSA. CDR3 protein: CASSLGALAGNTEAFF. In DNA form, the CDR3 reads TGTGCCAGCAGTTTAGGGGCACTGGCAGGTAACACTGAAGCTTTCTTT.

The genes are TRBV7-3 and TRBJ2-1, with TRBD1 matching over 8 bases. The CDR3 runs to 14 residues. V dropped 4 bases and J dropped 7; count of bases not matched to a gene: 6. The germline V gene encodes CDR1 SGHTA and CDR2 FQGTGA. CDR3: CASSSRQGPNEQFF. The CDR3 nucleotides are TGTGCCAGCAGCTCCAGACAGGGGCCAAATGAGCAGTTCTTC.

The genes are TRBV29-1 and TRBJ2-6; no definite D call. Germline-derived CDR1 and CDR2 are SQVTM and ANQGSEA. The CDR3 runs to 14 residues. Trimming cost V 0 bases and J 1 base, with 4 bases left between them. CDR3 nucleotide sequence: TGCAGCGTTGAAGAGGCATCTGGGGCCAACGTCCTGACTTTC. Protein: CSVEEASGANVLTF.

The table lists this clone with a few counts. The genes are TRBV7-2 and TRBJ2-7; 12 bases align to TRBD2. The CDR3 runs 15 residues. Per the germline V gene, CDR1 is SGHTA and CDR2 is FQGNSA. J lost 2 bases, V lost 3 bases, and 2 bases had no gene match. CDR3 amino acids: CASSLGLAGTYEQYF. For the CDR3, the DNA is TGTGCCAGCAGCTTGGGACTAGCGGGTACCTACGAGCAGTACTTC.

The CDR3 is CASSARTGHGYTF. CDR3 coding DNA: TGTGCCAGCAGTGCCCGGACAGGGCATGGCTACACCTTC. V usage is TRBV25-1 and J usage is TRBJ1-2; TRBD1 matches 8 bases. Unmatched junction bases numbered 4, after V lost 4 bases and J lost 6 bases. CDR1 and CDR2 from the germline V gene are MGHDK and SYGVNS. The CDR3 has 13 residues.

The chain combines TRBV6-2 or TRBV6-3 with TRBJ1-1; maybe TRBD1 (6 bases). The CDR3 extends over 14 amino acids. Germline CDR1 MNHEY, CDR2 SVGEGT. The V end lost 2 bases, the J end lost 5 bases, and 12 bases lay between the germline ends. The CDR3 DNA reads as TGTGCCAGCAGTTACCCGGACAGAAGGACTGAAGCTTTCTTT. Protein sequence: CASSYPDRRTEAFF.

The rearrangement joins TRBV6-6 to TRBJ2-7; TRBD1 is a possible D gene (6 bases). Trimming stripped 1 base from V and 0 bases from J, with 10 bases between. Per germline, CDR1 MNHNY and CDR2 SVGAGI (reference sequence). There are 15 residues in the CDR3. CDR3 nucleotide sequence: TGTGCCAGCAGTTACTTAACAGGGAGCTCCTACGAGCAGTACTTC. This encodes CASSYLTGSSYEQYF.

V usage is TRBV7-3 and J usage is TRBJ1-2; the D gene is possibly TRBD1 (6 bases). CDR1 and CDR2 from the germline V gene are SGHTA and FQGTGA. V was pared by 5 bases and J by 7 bases, with 17 bases between. There are 14 residues in the CDR3. CDR3 nucleotide sequence: TGTGCCAGCAGCACCCAGGGGTCGAAACCTGGCTACACCTTC. Its protein product is CASSTQGSKPGYTF.

V and J are TRBV27 and TRBJ1-6; 8 bases are a match to TRBD1. V shed 1 base and J 7 bases; nucleotides not matched to a gene: 6. Germline loops: CDR1 MNHEY, CDR2 SMNVEV (reference sequence). The CDR3 extends over 16 amino acids. CDR3 sequence: CASSLYRGQVNSPLHF. The CDR3, as DNA: TGTGCCAGCAGTTTATACCGGGGACAGGTGAATTCACCCCTCCACTTT.

The chain joins TRBV10-3 to TRBJ2-2; 7 nucleotides align to TRBD1. The germline CDR1 and CDR2 sequences are ENHRY and SYGVKD. This CDR3 has 15 residues. Trimming took 4 bases from V and 3 from J; bases not matched to a gene: 5. The CDR3 spells CAISADRVDTGELFF. For the CDR3, the DNA is TGTGCCATCAGTGCAGACAGGGTGGACACCGGGGAGCTGTTTTTT.

This chain uses TRBV7-3 with TRBJ2-1; TRBD2 matches 10 bases. Germline CDR1 SGHTA, CDR2 FQGTGA. V gave up 1 base and J gave up 6 bases; unmatched junction bases: 6. The CDR3 has 16 amino acids. CDR3 bases: TGTGCCAGCAGCTTAAAAGATCTAGCGGGGGCCAATGAGCAGTTCTTC. This encodes CASSLKDLAGANEQFF.

This chain uses TRBV9 with TRBJ1-1, with TRBD1 as a possible D gene (5 bases). This CDR3 spans 14 amino acids. CDR1 and CDR2 (germline): SGDLS, YYNGEE. With 2 bases removed from V and 0 bases from J, the gap between germline ends came to 8 bases. CDR3 nucleotide sequence: TGTGCCAGCAGCGTGACAGCGTTGAACACTGAAGCTTTCTTT. Encoded protein: CASSVTALNTEAFF.

The chain links TRBV7-3 to TRBJ1-1, with D uncertain. Germline V gives CDR1 SGHTA, CDR2 FQGTGA. The length of the CDR3 is 13 residues. Trimming pared 5 bases from V and 3 bases from J, leaving 10 bases between. The CDR3: CASSRYRDTEAFF. CDR3 coding DNA: TGTGCCAGCAGCCGTTATCGGGACACTGAAGCTTTCTTT. The complete variable domain, with remaining parts taken from reference TRBV7-3 and TRBJ1-1, reads GAGVSQTPSNKVTEKGKYVELRCDPISGHTALYWYRQSLGQGPEFLIYFQGTGAADDSGLPNDRFFAVRPEGSVSTLKIQRTERGDSAVYLCASSRYRDTEAFFGQGTRLTVV.

This chain joins TRBV7-9 and TRBJ1-4; TRBD1 aligns across 7 bases. The CDR3 spans 16 residues. V lost 1 base and J lost 0; bases outside the gene matches: 2. Germline values: CDR1 SEHNR, CDR2 FQNEAQ (reference sequence). The CDR3 loop reads CASSLVQGATNEKLFF. The DNA for the CDR3 is TGTGCCAGCAGCTTAGTCCAGGGGGCAACTAATGAAAAACTGTTTTTT.

The chain carries TRBV7-9 and TRBJ2-3, with TRBD1 matching over 10 bases. The CDR3 spans 16 residues. V shed 2 bases and J 10 bases; nucleotides not matched to a gene: 12. Germline V gene data show CDR1 as SEHNR and CDR2 as FQNEAQ (reference sequence). In nucleotides, the CDR3 is TGTGCCAGCAGCTTATGGGGACAGGGGTCCCCGTTGGCGCAGTATTTT. Encoded protein: CASSLWGQGSPLAQYF.

The chain is built from TRBV6-1 and TRBJ2-7; D uncertain. The V and J ends lost 2 bases and 1 base respectively, with 12 bases between them. Germline loops: CDR1 MNHNS, CDR2 SASEGT. CDR3 length equals 15 residues. The DNA for the CDR3 is TGTGCCAGCAGTGAACTCCTGCGAGTATCCTACGAGCAGTACTTC. Its protein is CASSELLRVSYEQYF.

V gene TRBV19 combines with J gene TRBJ2-1; D may be TRBD2 (6 bases). The germline gives CDR1 LNHDA, CDR2 SQIVND (reference sequence). V was pared by 8 bases and J by 0 bases, with 11 bases between. The CDR3 extends over 14 amino acids. The CDR3 spells CASGGGSSYNEQFF. CDR3 sequence (DNA): TGTGCCAGTGGTGGAGGGTCCTCCTACAATGAGCAGTTCTTC. The complete variable domain, with remaining parts taken from reference TRBV19 and TRBJ2-1, reads DGGITQSPKYLFRKEGQNVTLSCEQNLNHDAMYWYRQDPGQGLRLIYYSQIVNDFQKGDIAEGYSVSREKKESFPLTVTSAQKNPTAFYLCASGGGSSYNEQFFGPGTRLTVL.

V is TRBV7-9 and J is TRBJ1-5; 7 positions match TRBD1. CDR3 length equals 13 residues. Germline CDR1 and CDR2: SEHNR and FQNEAQ (reference sequence). Trimming removed 5 bases from V and 2 bases from J; junction bases left unmatched: 0. The CDR3 sequence: CASSTGGNQPQHF. The CDR3 nucleotides are TGTGCCAGCAGCACAGGGGGCAATCAGCCCCAGCATTTT.

The chain links TRBV3-1 (or the pseudogene TRBV3-2) to TRBJ2-7; maybe TRBD1 (5 bases). The germline gives CDR1 LGHDT, CDR2 YNNKEL (reference sequence). Between the trimmed V and J ends, which lost 0 bases and 5 bases, there was a span of 17 bases. This CDR3 has 16 amino acids. This chain's CDR3 is CASSQDPQGRYDEQYF. The CDR3 DNA reads TGTGCCAGCAGCCAAGATCCCCAGGGCAGGTACGACGAGCAGTACTTC.

This chain uses TRBV7-8 with TRBJ2-7; possibly TRBD2 for D (5 bases). Trimming took 4 bases from V and 6 from J, leaving 10 bases between them. The CDR3 has 12 residues. Looked up from germline, CDR1 is SGHVS and CDR2 is FQNEAQ. CDR3 amino acids: CASSSGLSEQYF. The CDR3 DNA follows: TGTGCCAGCAGCTCGGGGTTGTCCGAGCAGTACTTC.

The gene calls are TRBV7-9 and TRBJ1-4; the match to TRBD1 covers 8 bases. Germline V gives CDR1 SEHNR, CDR2 FQNEAQ (reference sequence). V shed 3 bases and J 8 bases; nucleotides not matched to a gene: 11. This CDR3 region has 16 residues. The CDR3 reads CASSFTRGQGEEKLFF. The CDR3 nucleotides are TGTGCCAGCAGCTTTACCAGGGGGCAAGGGGAAGAAAAACTGTTTTTT.

This clone occurred once. The chain is built from TRBV3-1 (or the pseudogene TRBV3-2) and TRBJ2-7; 9 positions match TRBD1. V lost 4 bases, J lost 3 bases, and 4 bases stayed unmatched. The CDR3 extends over 14 amino acids. Germline-derived CDR1 and CDR2 are LGHDT and YNNKEL (reference sequence). The CDR3 nucleotides read TGTGCCAGCAGCCCCGGGACAGGGAGCTACGAGCAGTACTTC. Protein: CASSPGTGSYEQYF.

This clone occurred once. The chain couples TRBV5-6 to TRBJ2-3; no clear D. CDR1 and CDR2 (germline): SGHDT, YYEEEE. V dropped 3 bases and J dropped 4 bases, with 12 bases sitting between them. This CDR3 spans 14 amino acids. CDR3 sequence reads: CASSYPNPADTQYF. Here the CDR3 DNA reads TGTGCCAGCAGCTACCCTAATCCTGCAGATACGCAGTATTTT.

This chain connects TRBV7-9 to TRBJ2-3; no clear D. Germline loops: CDR1 SEHNR, CDR2 FQNEAQ (reference sequence). CDR3 length equals 13 residues. The V and J ends lost 1 base and 7 bases respectively, with 9 bases between them. The CDR3 DNA is TGTGCCAGCAGCTTAGTGGCCGCAAATACGCAGTATTTT. This translates into CASSLVAANTQYF.